This T cell receptor beta chain stems from a study of blood T cells in healthy people across ages. The V end was cut by 6 bases, the J end by 0 bases, with 12 bases between. Germline V gene lookup returns CDR1 KGHDR and CDR2 SFDVKD. The CDR3 extends over 15 amino acids. Note on this clonotype: The antigen is unknown.

Findings and caveats of the study: Not knowing donor CMV status may have confounded expanded clonotype changes. Across the age range, TCR beta diversity per million T cells fell in a roughly linear way.

Using a J-beta primer mix together with a sample-barcoded 5' primer, a second PCR was run for roughly 7 to 12 cycles. TCRdb independently ran MiXCR on the 5' RACE reads; one entry per CDR3 protein. Of 790,000 or so distinct CDR3 sequences listed, roughly three fifths are singletons. This receptor was obtained from a man aged 35 to 55 in good health. The J gene is TRBJ2-3, the V gene TRBV24-1, with D perhaps TRBD2 (6 bases). Sequenced sample: blood. The CDR3 DNA reads TGTGCCACCAGTCTCCGTGGAGGGAGCACAGATACGCAGTATTTT. Its translation: CATSLRGGSTDTQYF.